These T cell receptor beta chains were read from a single sample in a study of T cell responses to AZD1222 COVID-19 vaccine. This table comes from immunoSEQ multiplex PCR, and its TCRdb copy is limited to in-frame clones, with some not included. The table includes 70,000 or so clones, 88% detected once. The specimen was peripheral blood, collected on day 0 of AZD1222 vaccination. The receptors derive from an adult in good health. The CDR3 runs from the conserved cysteine through the conserved F or W.

length: 15
J: TRBJ2-7
V: TRBV19
CDR3: CASSIDWGRSYEQYF

length: 13
J: TRBJ2-7
V: TRBV11-2
CDR3: CASSLELNYEQYF

length: 14
J: TRBJ2-2
V: TRBV19
CDR3: CASSMLPGTGELFF

length: 11
J: TRBJ2-7
V: TRBV20-1
CDR3: CSANPGYEQYF

length: 18
J: TRBJ1-4
V: TRBV4-1
CDR3: CASSVRDRGPLTNEKLFF

length: 14
J: TRBJ2-7
V: TRBV5-1
CDR3: CASSTGVGDYEQYF

length: 15
J: TRBJ1-5
V: TRBV7-8
CDR3: CASSPQEGSNQPQHF

length: 17
J: TRBJ2-6
V: TRBV19
CDR3: CASSMTSGRSGANVLTF

length: 17
J: TRBJ1-5
V: TRBV6-1
CDR3: CASSEADSLSASRSSHF

length: 17
J: TRBJ2-1
V: TRBV18
CDR3: CASSPPSTSGRGNEQFF

length: 15
J: TRBJ2-1
V: TRBV28
CDR3: CASSGLAGVFNEQFF

length: 17
J: TRBJ2-7
V: TRBV11-2
CDR3: CASSLINREGPKYEQYF

length: 11
J: TRBJ1-1
V: TRBV14
CDR3: CASSQNTEAFF

length: 13
J: TRBJ2-1
V: TRBV6-1
CDR3: CASSEQPSHEQFF

length: 13
J: TRBJ1-2
V: TRBV10-3
CDR3: CAISGERNYGYTF

length: 14
J: TRBJ1-5
V: TRBV3-1/TRBV3-2
CDR3: CASSQQYSNQPQHF

length: 13
J: TRBJ2-1
V: TRBV30
CDR3: CAWSRATYNEQFF

length: 13
J: TRBJ1-3
V: TRBV30
CDR3: CAWVGSSGNTIYF

length: 17
J: TRBJ1-5
V: TRBV27
CDR3: CASSLEGNPYSNQPQHF

length: 17
J: TRBJ1-2
V: TRBV5-1
CDR3: CASSLDVRSGGYYGYTF

length: 15
J: TRBJ1-6
V: TRBV6-6
CDR3: CASSLRDQNNSPLHF

length: 13
J: TRBJ2-3
V: TRBV3-1/TRBV3-2
CDR3: CATEGISTDTQYF

length: 15
J: TRBJ1-5
V: TRBV6-5
CDR3: CASARTGDSNQPQHF

length: 14
J: TRBJ1-5
V: TRBV4-1
CDR3: CASSLPSLNQPQHF

length: 12
J: TRBJ1-2
V: TRBV13
CDR3: CASSLPRLSYTF

length: 16
J: TRBJ2-7
V: TRBV4-2
CDR3: CASSQDFTAPSYEQYF

length: 13
J: TRBJ2-7
V: TRBV29-1
CDR3: CSVYSGDNYEQYF

length: 14
J: TRBJ2-1
V: TRBV28
CDR3: CASSSDSFRYEQFF

length: 13
J: TRBJ2-7
V: TRBV21-1
CDR3: CASRTEADYEQYF

length: 14
J: TRBJ2-7
V: TRBV6-2/TRBV6-3
CDR3: CASSYSAVSYEQYF

length: 15
J: TRBJ2-7
V: TRBV11-2
CDR3: CASSYGQGVGLEQYF

length: 13
J: TRBJ2-7
V: TRBV27
CDR3: CASISGNSYEQYF

length: 14
J: TRBJ2-7
V: TRBV5-1
CDR3: CASSFSTGGSEQYF

length: 13
J: TRBJ1-1
V: TRBV10-1
CDR3: CASSGAGRTEAFF

length: 14
J: TRBJ1-1
V: TRBV18
CDR3: CASSRDRLNTEAFF

length: 16
J: TRBJ2-7
V: TRBV18
CDR3: CASSRTGSKAAYEQYF

length: 13
J: TRBJ2-1
V: TRBV29-1
CDR3: CSVRLRILNEQFF

length: 15
J: TRBJ2-7
V: TRBV3-1/TRBV3-2
CDR3: CASSLGQGIVNEQYF

length: 16
J: TRBJ2-5
V: TRBV14
CDR3: CASSPGTATGQETQYF